Listed here are 2 T cell receptor beta chains from one sample, sequenced in a study of graft-versus-host responses after intestinal transplantation. Their cognate antigens are unknown. Some clones are missing from TCRdb's copy, which holds only in-frame ones; the method was immunoSEQ multiplex PCR. The repertoire includes around 97,000 clones, about nine tenths of them detected once, and 5% to 6.5% sits in the top ten. This specimen consisted of unstimulated CD8+ T cells sorted from spleen or lymph node cells, obtained before intestinal transplant. The receptors shown here come from a human donor who received an intestinal transplant.

The CDR3 region has the DNA TGTGCCAGCAGTCCGGGGACAGGGCGAACCAATCAGCCCCAGCATTTT. Protein product: CASSPGTGRTNQPQHF. This sequence joins TRBV27 and TRBJ1-5; TRBD1 matches at 9 bases. Germline lookup yields CDR1 MNHEY and CDR2 SMNVEV (reference sequence). The ends lost 5 bases at V and 3 bases at J; junction bases unmatched: 8. This CDR3 region has 16 residues.

V and J are TRBV2 and TRBJ2-5; D is undetermined. The CDR3 spans 13 residues. Germline CDR1 SNHLY, CDR2 FYNNEI. Trimming removed 4 bases from V and 2 bases from J, with 8 bases in between. As DNA, the CDR3 is TGTGCCAGCAGTGGCGTGGAACAAGAGACCCAGTACTTC. Amino acids: CASSGVEQETQYF.